This T cell receptor (beta chain) was profiled in a study of blood T cell repertoires in COVID-19. Study-level information: Acute and convalescent COVID-19 samples came from the United States, Italy and Spain. The analysed material was cDNA or gDNA that came from T cells, B-cell-depleted T cells, or PBMCs.

Per the original data handling: Researchers report that nucleated cell counts were estimated from reference gene primer amplification. The repertoire was sequenced with immunoSEQ multiplex PCR; TCRdb's copy has only in-frame clones and lacks some. The V and J calls and clone size were taken over from that table, and D and trimming were inferred from the DNA. Among roughly 180,000 clones listed, 85% were seen once. One Seattle source followed patients from active infection through their disease course. Germline lookup yields CDR1 MNHEY and CDR2 SMNVEV (reference sequence). After removal of 3 bases from V and 4 bases from J, the junction contained 10 bases not matched to a gene. The length of the CDR3 is 16 residues.

V is TRBV27 and J is TRBJ2-5, with TRBD2 matching over 8 bases. This receptor was taken from a woman aged 45-65 years with COVID-19, enrolled during active disease. The specimen sequenced was peripheral blood. In DNA form, the CDR3 reads TGTGCCAGCAGTTTCCTTTCGGGGGGGCCTCGAGAGACCCAGTACTTC. Translating it yields CASSFLSGGPRETQYF.